This TCR beta chain was found in a study of PD-L1 blockade in urothelial cancer (dated 2017 in TCRdb). In terms of the full investigation: Every patient began therapy at some point between 2014 and 2015 and was given atezolizumab 1,200 mg intravenously every 3 weeks. About 90% of the roughly 30 patients were males with bladder-origin urothelial cancer, and about 60% of the 29 reported a prior smoking history. An ECOG performance status of 0 or 1 was recorded for the patients, and 0 to 3 prior chemotherapy regimens had been received by the patients. Blood samples were analyzed 3 weeks after the start of treatment (second dose) and 6 weeks after the start of treatment. Blood samples gave a median of about 130,000 T cells and 80,000 to 95,000 unique TCRs, with a median clonality of 0.080. The study, an exploratory multi-omic analysis, examined somatic, immune and clinical correlates of response to PD-L1 blockade with atezolizumab in urothelial cancer. Pretreatment tumor samples, along with matched peripheral blood serially collected before and after atezolizumab treatment, were subjected to TCR sequencing. Progression-free survival longer than 6 months counted as durable clinical benefit, and TCR features were additionally tested against both progression-free and overall survival. In the same patients, whole exome sequencing and RNA sequencing of pretreatment tumors were performed in addition to TCR sequencing. Nine patients achieved durable clinical benefit and approximately 20 did not. Just over 28 patients had pretreatment blood TCR-seq, some 24 had at least one posttreatment blood collection, and some 24 had tumor TCR-seq. Points the paper makes about the study in general: Small sample size (n ≈ 29) and many exploratory analyses mean the results are intended to be hypothesis-generating. Improved progression-free and overall survival was found to be associated with pretreatment peripheral blood TCR clonality below the median. Patients with durable benefit showed greater expansion of tumor-associated TCR clones in peripheral blood 3 weeks after starting treatment (n ≈ 22, p = 0.022).

About this clone itself: Its target antigen remains unknown. Base qualities are not at hand, and no much larger clone is one base apart.

A cohort of about 31 patients with locally advanced or metastatic urothelial carcinoma, treated at Memorial Sloan Kettering on a trial protocol, was included. Peripheral blood mononuclear cells were collected pretreatment and during treatment, with between 1 and 8 total time points per patient. The Qiagen DNeasy Blood extraction kit was used to purify genomic DNA from total PBMCs and tumor samples. Collected pretreatment and during treatment, PBMCs were isolated and stored as previously described. Each PCR received spiked-in synthetic TCR analog templates so that absolute template abundance could be estimated from read counts. Using the immunoSEQ assay, TCRbeta CDR3 regions were amplified from genomic DNA with bias-controlled V and J gene primers. Rearranged TCRbeta segments were sequenced at approximately 20X coverage. The published analysis was carried out like this. Clustering was used to correct sequencing errors, and CDR3s were annotated against IMGT to assign V, D and J genes. Downstream analyses used only productive TCRbeta rearrangements and left out out-of-frame or stop-codon sequences. Clonality was calculated as one minus the Shannon entropy normalized by the log of the number of unique productive sequences. Clones differing between time points or between blood and tumor were identified using Fisher's exact test with Benjamini-Hochberg correction, with an adjusted p below 0.01 applied as the threshold. Not all clones reach the TCRdb copy of this immuneACCESS table, which keeps in-frame sequences only. Checked studies attribute under half of the gap to unresolved V genes and leave the rest unexplained. That table gives V, J and clone size, and the DNA gave D and trimming. This sample comprises about 80,000 clones, 87% of them detected only once. The biggest ten clones account for roughly 5.2% of the sample.

V loses 2 bases at its end and J loses 0 bases; junction bases beyond the gene matches: 9. CDR1 and CDR2 are read off the germline V gene as SGHRS and YFSETQ. The CDR3 measures 17 amino acids from cysteine to phenylalanine. CDR3 DNA only is kept here, 51 bases in frame from base 1. The sample in question was PBMCs, obtained around atezolizumab (anti-PD-L1) treatment. The rearranged segments are TRBV5-1 and TRBJ2-3; TRBD1 lines up with 7 middle nucleotides. The origin of this receptor is a woman in her seventies with urothelial cancer. Here is the DNA: TGCGCCAGCAGCTTAGGGGGCGCTTCATGGAGCACAGATACGCAGTATTTT. Translation gives CASSLGGASWSTDTQYF.